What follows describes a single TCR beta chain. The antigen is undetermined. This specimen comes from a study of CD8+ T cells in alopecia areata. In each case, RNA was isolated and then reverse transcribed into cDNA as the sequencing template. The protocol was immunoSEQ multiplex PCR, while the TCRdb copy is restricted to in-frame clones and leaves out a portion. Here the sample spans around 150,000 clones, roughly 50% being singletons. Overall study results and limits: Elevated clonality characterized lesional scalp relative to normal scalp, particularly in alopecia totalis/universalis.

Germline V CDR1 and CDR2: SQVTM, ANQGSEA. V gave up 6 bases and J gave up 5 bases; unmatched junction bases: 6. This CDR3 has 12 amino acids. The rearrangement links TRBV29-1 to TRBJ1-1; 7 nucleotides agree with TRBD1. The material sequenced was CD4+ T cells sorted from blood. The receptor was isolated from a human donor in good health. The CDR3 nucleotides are TGCAGCGTACAGGGGACGAGGACTGAAGCTTTCTTT. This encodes CSVQGTRTEAFF. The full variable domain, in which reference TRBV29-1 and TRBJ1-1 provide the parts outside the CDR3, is SAVISQKPSRDICQRGTSLTIQCQVDSQVTMMFWYRQQPGQSLTLIATANQGSEATYESGFVIDKFPISRPNLTFSTLTVSNMSPEDSSIYLCSVQGTRTEAFFGQGTRLTVV.